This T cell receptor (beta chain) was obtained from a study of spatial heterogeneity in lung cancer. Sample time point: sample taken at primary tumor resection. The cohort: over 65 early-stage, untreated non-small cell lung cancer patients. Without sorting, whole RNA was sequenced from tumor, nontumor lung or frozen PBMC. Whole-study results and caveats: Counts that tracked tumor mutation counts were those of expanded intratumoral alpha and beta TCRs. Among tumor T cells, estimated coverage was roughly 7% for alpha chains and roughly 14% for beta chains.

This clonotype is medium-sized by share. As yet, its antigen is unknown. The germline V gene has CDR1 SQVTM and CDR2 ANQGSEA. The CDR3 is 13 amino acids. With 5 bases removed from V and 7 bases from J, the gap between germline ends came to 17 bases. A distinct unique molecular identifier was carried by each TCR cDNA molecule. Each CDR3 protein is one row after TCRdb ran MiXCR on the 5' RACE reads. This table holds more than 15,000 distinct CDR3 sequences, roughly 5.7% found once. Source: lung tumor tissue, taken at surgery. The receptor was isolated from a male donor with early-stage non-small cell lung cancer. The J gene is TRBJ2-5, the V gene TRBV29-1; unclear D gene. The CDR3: CSVPTTSLATQYF. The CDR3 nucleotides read TGCAGCGTTCCCACGACGTCACTGGCGACCCAGTACTTC.